Listed below are T cell receptor beta chains from one sample, sequenced in a study of blood T cell repertoires in COVID-19. Measured with immunoSEQ multiplex PCR; TCRdb has only the in-frame clones, and not every one. The repertoire holds roughly 240,000 clones, with around 83% as singletons. Sample: peripheral blood. These receptors were collected from a man aged 35 to 55 who had recovered from COVID-19. Each CDR3 is given with its conserved first and last residue. D genes are given only for firm matches. For some rows the clone size is stated as once, few or many, or as a class when expanded; others skip it.

d_gene: TRBD2; v_gene: TRBV7-2; len: 15; j_gene: TRBJ2-5; abundance: .; CDR3nt: TGTGCCAGCAGCCCGGTAGCGGGGGGCCAAGAGACCCAGTACTTC; CDR3aa: CASSPVAGGQETQYF
d_gene: .; v_gene: TRBV5-4; len: 13; j_gene: TRBJ1-2; abundance: .; CDR3nt: TGTGCCAGCAGCTTGCCCGGGGTCTATGGCTACACCTTC; CDR3aa: CASSLPGVYGYTF
d_gene: TRBD2; v_gene: TRBV6-4; len: 15; j_gene: TRBJ2-3; abundance: .; CDR3nt: TGTGCCAGCAGTCCCTCCGGCGGGGGGACAGATACGCAGTATTTT; CDR3aa: CASSPSGGGTDTQYF
d_gene: .; v_gene: TRBV25-1; len: 16; j_gene: TRBJ2-1; abundance: .; CDR3nt: TGTGCCAGCAGTGAATTGGGGGACTCATATAACAATGAGCAGTTCTTC; CDR3aa: CASSELGDSYNNEQFF
d_gene: .; v_gene: TRBV6-2/TRBV6-3; len: 14; j_gene: TRBJ1-1; abundance: few; CDR3nt: TGTGCCAGCAGTGGGAGCTTAGGGGGCACTGAAGCTTTCTTT; CDR3aa: CASSGSLGGTEAFF
d_gene: TRBD2; v_gene: TRBV10-2; len: 16; j_gene: TRBJ2-1; abundance: few; CDR3nt: TGCGCCAGCGTTCGCCCTCTAGCGGGGGGGTACAATGAGCAGTTCTTC; CDR3aa: CASVRPLAGGYNEQFF
d_gene: .; v_gene: TRBV11-3; len: 12; j_gene: TRBJ2-7; abundance: .; CDR3nt: TGTGCCAGCAGCTTAATCCCGCGGGAGCAGTACTTC; CDR3aa: CASSLIPREQYF
d_gene: .; v_gene: TRBV18; len: 15; j_gene: TRBJ1-3; abundance: .; CDR3nt: TGTGCCAGCTCACCCAGGGATATCTCTGGAAACACCATATATTTT; CDR3aa: CASSPRDISGNTIYF
d_gene: .; v_gene: TRBV6-1; len: 14; j_gene: TRBJ2-2; abundance: once; CDR3nt: TGTGCCAGCAGTTCCAGGGGAAACACCGGGGAGCTGTTTTTT; CDR3aa: CASSSRGNTGELFF
d_gene: .; v_gene: TRBV11-3; len: 13; j_gene: TRBJ2-7; abundance: .; CDR3nt: TGTGCCAGCAGCACGACCGGGGACTACGAGCAGTACTTC; CDR3aa: CASSTTGDYEQYF
d_gene: TRBD1; v_gene: TRBV18; len: 15; j_gene: TRBJ1-5; abundance: once; CDR3nt: TGTGCCAGCTCACCTGGACAGGGAAGATATCAGCCCCAGCATTTT; CDR3aa: CASSPGQGRYQPQHF
d_gene: .; v_gene: TRBV6-5; len: 13; j_gene: TRBJ1-1; abundance: .; CDR3nt: TGTGCCAGCAGTAACAGGGCCGGCACTGAAGCTTTCTTT; CDR3aa: CASSNRAGTEAFF
d_gene: .; v_gene: TRBV6-2/TRBV6-3; len: 13; j_gene: TRBJ1-5; abundance: .; CDR3nt: TGTGCCAGCAGTTACGGCGGGGCCCAGCCCCAGCATTTT; CDR3aa: CASSYGGAQPQHF
d_gene: .; v_gene: TRBV11-3; len: 14; j_gene: TRBJ1-2; abundance: .; CDR3nt: TGTGCCAGCAGCTTAGGCCCGTACTTGGATGGCTACACCTTC; CDR3aa: CASSLGPYLDGYTF
d_gene: .; v_gene: TRBV3-1/TRBV3-2; len: 13; j_gene: TRBJ1-1; abundance: few; CDR3nt: TGTGCCAGCAGCCGCCAACGGGGCACTGAAGCTTTCTTT; CDR3aa: CASSRQRGTEAFF
d_gene: TRBD1; v_gene: TRBV11-2; len: 14; j_gene: TRBJ1-2; abundance: .; CDR3nt: TGTGCCAGCAGCTTAGACGGACAGGGGGGCGGCTACACCTTC; CDR3aa: CASSLDGQGGGYTF
d_gene: .; v_gene: TRBV5-4; len: 14; j_gene: TRBJ2-7; abundance: .; CDR3nt: TGTGCCAGCAGCTTGTTTTCGACTGCCTACGAGCAGTACTTC; CDR3aa: CASSLFSTAYEQYF
d_gene: TRBD2; v_gene: TRBV7-2; len: 16; j_gene: TRBJ2-1; abundance: .; CDR3nt: TGTGCCAGCAGCCACGGGACTAGCGGGGGGATCTATGAGCAGTTCTTC; CDR3aa: CASSHGTSGGIYEQFF
d_gene: .; v_gene: TRBV5-8; len: 14; j_gene: TRBJ1-6; abundance: .; CDR3nt: TGTGCCAGCAGCTTTGGGCAGGGCGCCTCACCCCTCCACTTT; CDR3aa: CASSFGQGASPLHF
d_gene: TRBD1; v_gene: TRBV6-2/TRBV6-3; len: 16; j_gene: TRBJ2-2; abundance: .; CDR3nt: TGTGCCAGCAGCATCGCCGGGACAGGGGGTACCGGGGAGCTGTTTTTT; CDR3aa: CASSIAGTGGTGELFF
d_gene: TRBD2; v_gene: TRBV19; len: 18; j_gene: TRBJ2-5; abundance: .; CDR3nt: TGTGCCAGTAGTAGGGGGTTGACTAGCGGGAGGATTCAAGAGACCCAGTACTTC; CDR3aa: CASSRGLTSGRIQETQYF
d_gene: TRBD2; v_gene: TRBV10-3; len: 20; j_gene: TRBJ2-1; abundance: .; CDR3nt: TGTGCCATCAGCCCGGGACTAGCGGGAGGGAAAATGAGCTCCTACAATGAGCAGTTCTTC; CDR3aa: CAISPGLAGGKMSSYNEQFF
d_gene: TRBD1; v_gene: TRBV10-1; len: 13; j_gene: TRBJ2-5; abundance: .; CDR3nt: TGCGCCAGCCCTCGGGACAGCCAAGAGACCCAGTACTTC; CDR3aa: CASPRDSQETQYF
d_gene: TRBD1; v_gene: TRBV27; len: 16; j_gene: TRBJ1-2; abundance: .; CDR3nt: TGTGCCAGCAGTCTACTTAGAGGACAGGGGCTCTCTGGCTACACCTTC; CDR3aa: CASSLLRGQGLSGYTF
d_gene: .; v_gene: TRBV12-3/TRBV12-4; len: 11; j_gene: TRBJ2-5; abundance: few; CDR3nt: TGTGCCAGCAGTTCAGGGGAGACCCAGTACTTC; CDR3aa: CASSSGETQYF
d_gene: TRBD2; v_gene: TRBV18; len: 13; j_gene: TRBJ2-5; abundance: once; CDR3nt: TGTGCCAGCTCATCTTCGGGAGGGGAGACCCAGTACTTC; CDR3aa: CASSSSGGETQYF
d_gene: .; v_gene: TRBV6-2/TRBV6-3; len: 14; j_gene: TRBJ2-2; abundance: .; CDR3nt: TGTGCCAGCAGTTACTCGACCGGGTGGGGGGAGCTGTTTTTT; CDR3aa: CASSYSTGWGELFF
d_gene: .; v_gene: TRBV7-2; len: 12; j_gene: TRBJ1-2; abundance: .; CDR3nt: TGTGCCAGCAGCTTAGAACGGGTTGGCTACACCTTC; CDR3aa: CASSLERVGYTF
d_gene: TRBD1; v_gene: TRBV15; len: 15; j_gene: TRBJ2-1; abundance: .; CDR3nt: TGTGCCACCAGCAGGGACAGGGGGCGCGGAAATGAGCAGTTCTTC; CDR3aa: CATSRDRGRGNEQFF
d_gene: .; v_gene: TRBV7-9; len: 12; j_gene: TRBJ1-1; abundance: many; CDR3nt: TGTGCCAGCAGAGACCGGGGCACTGAAGCTTTCTTT; CDR3aa: CASRDRGTEAFF
d_gene: .; v_gene: TRBV7-2; len: 15; j_gene: TRBJ2-7; abundance: .; CDR3nt: TGTGCCAGCAGGAAGTCGTGGCAGGGGCTGTACGAGCAGTACTTC; CDR3aa: CASRKSWQGLYEQYF
d_gene: TRBD2; v_gene: TRBV7-2; len: 14; j_gene: TRBJ2-7; abundance: .; CDR3nt: TGTGCCAGCAGCTTTAGCGGGAGTTTCTACGAGCAGTACTTC; CDR3aa: CASSFSGSFYEQYF
d_gene: .; v_gene: TRBV4-2; len: 15; j_gene: TRBJ2-7; abundance: many; CDR3nt: TGTGCCAGCAGCCAAGATGCGACAGGATCCTACGAGCAGTACTTC; CDR3aa: CASSQDATGSYEQYF
d_gene: .; v_gene: TRBV6-5; len: 13; j_gene: TRBJ1-3; abundance: .; CDR3nt: TGTGCCAGCGGAAATAGGGGGAGGGACACCATATATTTT; CDR3aa: CASGNRGRDTIYF
d_gene: TRBD1; v_gene: TRBV30; len: 15; j_gene: TRBJ1-5; abundance: .; CDR3nt: TGTGCCTGGAGTTCCGGCAGGGGGAATTTTCAGCCCCAGCATTTT; CDR3aa: CAWSSGRGNFQPQHF
d_gene: TRBD1; v_gene: TRBV19; len: 15; j_gene: TRBJ1-4; abundance: .; CDR3nt: TGTGCCACCACAATCGACAGGGAGACTAATGAAAAACTGTTTTTT; CDR3aa: CATTIDRETNEKLFF
d_gene: .; v_gene: TRBV6-5; len: 15; j_gene: TRBJ2-3; abundance: .; CDR3nt: TGTGCCAGCAGTTACTCCAGGGCGTCCGCAGATACGCAGTATTTT; CDR3aa: CASSYSRASADTQYF
d_gene: TRBD2; v_gene: TRBV7-2; len: 15; j_gene: TRBJ2-7; abundance: .; CDR3nt: TGTGCCAGCAGAAAACGGCTAGCGGGAGACGACGAGCAGTACTTC; CDR3aa: CASRKRLAGDDEQYF
d_gene: .; v_gene: TRBV3-1/TRBV3-2; len: 14; j_gene: TRBJ2-2; abundance: .; CDR3nt: TGTGCCAGCAGCCAAGTCGGGGGAGTCGGGGAGCTGTTTTTT; CDR3aa: CASSQVGGVGELFF
d_gene: .; v_gene: TRBV10-3; len: 16; j_gene: TRBJ2-4; abundance: few; CDR3nt: TGTGCCATCAGTGAGAATCTCGGACTAGCCAAAAACATTCAGTACTTC; CDR3aa: CAISENLGLAKNIQYF
d_gene: TRBD2; v_gene: TRBV15; len: 18; j_gene: TRBJ2-1; abundance: .; CDR3nt: TGTGCCACCAGCAGATCCCGCATTTGGACTAGCGCGAACAATGAGCAGTTCTTC; CDR3aa: CATSRSRIWTSANNEQFF
d_gene: .; v_gene: TRBV27; len: 15; j_gene: TRBJ2-1; abundance: few; CDR3nt: TGTGCCAGCAGCCGAAGACAACAGGGTCACAATGAGCAGTTCTTC; CDR3aa: CASSRRQQGHNEQFF
d_gene: TRBD1; v_gene: TRBV10-1; len: 14; j_gene: TRBJ2-2; abundance: .; CDR3nt: TGCGCCAGCAGCCCGGGACAGGGGGCCGGGGAGCTGTTTTTT; CDR3aa: CASSPGQGAGELFF
d_gene: TRBD2; v_gene: TRBV5-6; len: 14; j_gene: TRBJ2-7; abundance: .; CDR3nt: TGTGCCAGCAACCTACTAGCGGAGATCTACGAGCAGTACTTC; CDR3aa: CASNLLAEIYEQYF
d_gene: .; v_gene: TRBV19; len: 14; j_gene: TRBJ2-2; abundance: .; CDR3nt: TGTGCCAGTAGTATACGAGGGCCGGGCGGGGAGCTGTTTTTT; CDR3aa: CASSIRGPGGELFF
d_gene: .; v_gene: TRBV7-8; len: 16; j_gene: TRBJ2-2; abundance: once; CDR3nt: TGTGCCAGCAGCTTAGCGAAGGCGGAGAACACCGGGGAGCTGTTTTTT; CDR3aa: CASSLAKAENTGELFF
d_gene: TRBD2; v_gene: TRBV7-9; len: 14; j_gene: TRBJ2-3; abundance: .; CDR3nt: TGTGCCAGCAGCCAAGGGAGGGTCCAAGATACGCAGTATTTT; CDR3aa: CASSQGRVQDTQYF
d_gene: .; v_gene: TRBV5-6; len: 15; j_gene: TRBJ2-5; abundance: once; CDR3nt: TGTGCCAGCAGCGCCCAGGGCGTTGGAGGGGAGACCCAGTACTTC; CDR3aa: CASSAQGVGGETQYF